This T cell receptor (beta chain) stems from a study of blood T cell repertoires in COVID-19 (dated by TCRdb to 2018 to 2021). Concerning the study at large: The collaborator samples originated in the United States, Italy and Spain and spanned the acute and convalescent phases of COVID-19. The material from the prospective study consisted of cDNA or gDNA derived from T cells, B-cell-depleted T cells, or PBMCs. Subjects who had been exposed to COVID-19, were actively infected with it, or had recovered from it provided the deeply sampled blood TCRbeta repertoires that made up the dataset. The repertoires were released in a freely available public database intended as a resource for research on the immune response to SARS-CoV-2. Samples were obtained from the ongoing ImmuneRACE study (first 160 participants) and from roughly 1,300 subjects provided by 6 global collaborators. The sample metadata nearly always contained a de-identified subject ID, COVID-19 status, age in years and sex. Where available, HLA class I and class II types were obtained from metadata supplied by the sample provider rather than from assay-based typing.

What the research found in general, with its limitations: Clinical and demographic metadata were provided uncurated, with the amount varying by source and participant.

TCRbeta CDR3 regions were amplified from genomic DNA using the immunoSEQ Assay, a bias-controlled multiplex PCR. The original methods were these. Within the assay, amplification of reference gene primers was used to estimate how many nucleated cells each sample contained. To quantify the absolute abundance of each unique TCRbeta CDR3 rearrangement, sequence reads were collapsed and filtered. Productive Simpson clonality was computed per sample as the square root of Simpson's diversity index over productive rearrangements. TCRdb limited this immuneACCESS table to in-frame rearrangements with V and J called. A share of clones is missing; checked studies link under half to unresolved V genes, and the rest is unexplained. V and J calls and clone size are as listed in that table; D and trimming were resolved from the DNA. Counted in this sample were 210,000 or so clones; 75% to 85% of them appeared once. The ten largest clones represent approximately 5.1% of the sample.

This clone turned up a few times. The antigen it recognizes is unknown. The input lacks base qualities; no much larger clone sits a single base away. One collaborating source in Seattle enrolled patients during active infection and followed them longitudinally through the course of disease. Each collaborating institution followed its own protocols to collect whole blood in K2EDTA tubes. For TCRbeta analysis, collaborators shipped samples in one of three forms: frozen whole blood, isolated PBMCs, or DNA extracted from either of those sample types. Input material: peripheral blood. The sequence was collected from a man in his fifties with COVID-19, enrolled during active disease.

The nucleotide sequence reads TGTGCCAGCAGCCGCACAGGGCAGTACGAGCAGTACTTC. Its translation is CASSRTGQYEQYF. The V gene is TRBV5-8 and the J gene is TRBJ2-7; tentative D gene TRBD1, with 6 bases matching. V gives up 4 bases and J gives up 4 bases, and the segment between their germline ends measures 12 bases. Measured from the cysteine to the phenylalanine, the CDR3 is 13 residues long. The entry retains the CDR3 DNA only, 39 bases that are in frame from base 1. From the germline V gene, CDR1 is SGHTS and CDR2 is YDEGEE. With the portions outside the CDR3 filled from the reference TRBV5-8 and TRBJ2-7 genes, the complete variable region becomes EAGVTQSPTHLIKTRGQQATLRCSPISGHTSVYWYQQALGLGLQFLLWYDEGEERNRGNFPPRFSGRQFPNYSSELNVNALELEDSALYLCASSRTGQYEQYFGPGTRLTVT.